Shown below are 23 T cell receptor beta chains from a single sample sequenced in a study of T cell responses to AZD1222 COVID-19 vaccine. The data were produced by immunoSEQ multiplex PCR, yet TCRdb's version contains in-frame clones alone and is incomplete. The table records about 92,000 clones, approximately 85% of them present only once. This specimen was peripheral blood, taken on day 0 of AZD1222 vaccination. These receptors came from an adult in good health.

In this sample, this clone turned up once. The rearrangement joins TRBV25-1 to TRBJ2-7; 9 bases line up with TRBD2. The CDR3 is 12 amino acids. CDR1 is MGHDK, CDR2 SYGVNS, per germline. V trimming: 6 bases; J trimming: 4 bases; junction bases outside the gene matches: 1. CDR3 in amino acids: CASRTSGYEQYF. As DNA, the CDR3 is TGTGCCAGCAGGACTAGCGGTTACGAGCAGTACTTC.

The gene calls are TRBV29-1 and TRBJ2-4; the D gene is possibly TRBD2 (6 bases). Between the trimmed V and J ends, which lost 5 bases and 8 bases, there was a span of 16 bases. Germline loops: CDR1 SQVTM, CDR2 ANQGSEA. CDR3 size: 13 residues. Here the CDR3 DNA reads TGCAGCGTTTCCGCGGACTGGGGGGACATTCAGTACTTC. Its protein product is CSVSADWGDIQYF.

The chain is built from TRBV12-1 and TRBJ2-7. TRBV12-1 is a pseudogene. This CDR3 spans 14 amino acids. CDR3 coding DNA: TGTGCCAGCAGCGACCAAACGTTTTACTACGAGCAGTACTTC. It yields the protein CASSDQTFYYEQYF.

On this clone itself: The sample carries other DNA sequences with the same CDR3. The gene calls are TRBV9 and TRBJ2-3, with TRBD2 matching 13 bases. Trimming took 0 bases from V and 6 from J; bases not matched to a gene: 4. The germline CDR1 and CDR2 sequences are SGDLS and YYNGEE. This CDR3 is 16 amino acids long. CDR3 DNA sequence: TGTGCCAGCAGCGTAGGGGGGACTAGCGGGACCGATACGCAGTATTTT. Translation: CASSVGGTSGTDTQYF.

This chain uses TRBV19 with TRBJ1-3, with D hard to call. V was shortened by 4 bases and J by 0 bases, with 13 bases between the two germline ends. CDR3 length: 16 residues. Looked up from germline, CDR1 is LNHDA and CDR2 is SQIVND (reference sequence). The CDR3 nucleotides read TGTGCCAGTAGTAGTGGCGTCCTAAGCTCTGGAAACACCATATATTTT. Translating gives CASSSGVLSSGNTIYF.

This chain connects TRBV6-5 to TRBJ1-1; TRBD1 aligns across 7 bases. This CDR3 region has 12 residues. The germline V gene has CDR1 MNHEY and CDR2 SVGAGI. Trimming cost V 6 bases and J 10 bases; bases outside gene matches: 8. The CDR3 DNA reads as TGTGCCAGCAGACGACCAGACAGGGCAGCTTTCTTT. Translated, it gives CASRRPDRAAFF.

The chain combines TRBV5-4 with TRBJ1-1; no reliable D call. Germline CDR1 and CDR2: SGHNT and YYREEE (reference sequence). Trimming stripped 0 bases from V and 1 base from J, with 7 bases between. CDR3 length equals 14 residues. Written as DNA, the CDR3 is TGTGCCAGCAGCTTGGGGCTAGCGAACACTGAAGCTTTCTTT. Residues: CASSLGLANTEAFF.

The CDR3 reads CASNRELAGPGHEQFF. CDR3 bases: TGTGCCAGCAATCGGGAGTTAGCGGGGCCGGGGCATGAGCAGTTCTTC. The chain couples TRBV27 to TRBJ2-1; the match to TRBD2 covers 8 bases. This CDR3 is built from 16 residues. Germline trimming cut 7 bases from V and 8 bases from J; bases unmatched to any gene: 16. Germline V CDR1 and CDR2: MNHEY, SMNVEV (reference sequence).

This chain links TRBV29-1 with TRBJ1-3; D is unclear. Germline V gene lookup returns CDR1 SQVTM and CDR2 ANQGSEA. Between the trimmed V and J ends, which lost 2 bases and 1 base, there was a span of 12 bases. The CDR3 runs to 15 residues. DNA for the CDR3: TGCAGCGTTGAACGGGCCGCAGGATCTGGAAACACCATATATTTT. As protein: CSVERAAGSGNTIYF.

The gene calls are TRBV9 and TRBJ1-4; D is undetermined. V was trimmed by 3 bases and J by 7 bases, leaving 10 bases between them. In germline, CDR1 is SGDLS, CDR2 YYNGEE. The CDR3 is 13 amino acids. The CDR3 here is CASSAAGAEKLFF. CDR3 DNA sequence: TGTGCCAGCAGCGCCGCAGGCGCTGAAAAACTGTTTTTT.

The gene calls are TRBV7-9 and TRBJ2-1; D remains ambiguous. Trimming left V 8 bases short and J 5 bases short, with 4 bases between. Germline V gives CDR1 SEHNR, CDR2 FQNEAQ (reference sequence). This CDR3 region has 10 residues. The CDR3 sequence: CASGNNEQFF. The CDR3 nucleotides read TGTGCCAGCGGCAACAATGAGCAGTTCTTC.

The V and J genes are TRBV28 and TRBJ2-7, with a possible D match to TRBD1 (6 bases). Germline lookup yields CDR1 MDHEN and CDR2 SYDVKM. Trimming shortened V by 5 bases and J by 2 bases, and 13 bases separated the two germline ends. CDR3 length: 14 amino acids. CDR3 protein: CASSTPGQPYEQYF. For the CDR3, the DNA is TGTGCCAGCAGTACACCGGGACAACCCTACGAGCAGTACTTC.

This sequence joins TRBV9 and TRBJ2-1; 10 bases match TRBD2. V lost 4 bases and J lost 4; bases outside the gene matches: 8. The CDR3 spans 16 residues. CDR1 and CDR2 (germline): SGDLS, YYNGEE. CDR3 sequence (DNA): TGTGCCAGCAGCCCCTACCTAGCGGGAGAGTACAATGAGCAGTTCTTC. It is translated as CASSPYLAGEYNEQFF.

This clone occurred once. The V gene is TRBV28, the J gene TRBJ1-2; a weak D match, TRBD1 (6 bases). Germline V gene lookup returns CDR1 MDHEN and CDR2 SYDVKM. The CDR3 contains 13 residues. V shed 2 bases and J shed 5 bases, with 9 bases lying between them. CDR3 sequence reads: CASSLDRIYGYTF. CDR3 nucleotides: TGTGCCAGCAGTTTAGACAGGATATATGGCTACACCTTC.

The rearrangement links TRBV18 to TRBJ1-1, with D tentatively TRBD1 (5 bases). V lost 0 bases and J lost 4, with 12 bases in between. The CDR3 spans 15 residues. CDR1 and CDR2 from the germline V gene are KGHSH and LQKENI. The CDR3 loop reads CASSPPEGMGTEAFF. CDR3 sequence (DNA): TGTGCCAGCTCACCACCGGAGGGGATGGGCACTGAAGCTTTCTTT.

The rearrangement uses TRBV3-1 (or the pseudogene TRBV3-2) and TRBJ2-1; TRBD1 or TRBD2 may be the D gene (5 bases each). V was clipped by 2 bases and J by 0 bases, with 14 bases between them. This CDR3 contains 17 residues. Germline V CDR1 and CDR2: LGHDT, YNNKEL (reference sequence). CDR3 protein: CASSQLRDPSSYNEQFF. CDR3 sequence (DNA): TGTGCCAGCAGCCAACTACGGGACCCAAGCTCCTACAATGAGCAGTTCTTC.

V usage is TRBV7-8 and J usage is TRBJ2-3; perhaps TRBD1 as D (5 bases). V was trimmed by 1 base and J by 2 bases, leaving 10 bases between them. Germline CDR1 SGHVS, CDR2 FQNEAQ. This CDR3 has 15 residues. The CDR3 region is CASSLGQYLTDTQYF. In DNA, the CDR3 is TGTGCCAGCAGCTTAGGACAGTACCTCACAGATACGCAGTATTTT.

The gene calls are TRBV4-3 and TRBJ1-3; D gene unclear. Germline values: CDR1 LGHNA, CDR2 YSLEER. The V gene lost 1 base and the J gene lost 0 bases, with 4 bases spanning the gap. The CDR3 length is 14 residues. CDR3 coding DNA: TGCGCCAGCAGCCAAGGTTTCTCTGGAAACACCATATATTTT. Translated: CASSQGFSGNTIYF.

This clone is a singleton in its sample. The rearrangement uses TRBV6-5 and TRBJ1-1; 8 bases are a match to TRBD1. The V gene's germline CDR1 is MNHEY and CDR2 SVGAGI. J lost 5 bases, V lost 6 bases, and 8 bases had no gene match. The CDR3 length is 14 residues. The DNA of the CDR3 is TGTGCCAGCAGACGCGAACAGGGGGGGACTGAAGCTTTCTTT. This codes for CASRREQGGTEAFF.

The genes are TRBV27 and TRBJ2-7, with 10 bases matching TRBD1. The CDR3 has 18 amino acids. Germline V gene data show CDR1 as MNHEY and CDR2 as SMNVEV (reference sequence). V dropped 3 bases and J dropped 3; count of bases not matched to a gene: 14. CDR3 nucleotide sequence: TGTGCCAGCAGTTTCTCACCCCGGGACAGGGGTCAGAACTACGAGCAGTACTTC. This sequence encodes CASSFSPRDRGQNYEQYF.

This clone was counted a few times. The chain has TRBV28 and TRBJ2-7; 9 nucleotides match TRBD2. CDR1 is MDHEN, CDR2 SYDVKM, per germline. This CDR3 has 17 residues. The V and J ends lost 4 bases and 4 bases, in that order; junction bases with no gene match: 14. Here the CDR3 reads CASSSPPGASGIYEQYF. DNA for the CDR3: TGTGCCAGCAGTTCCCCCCCCGGGGCTAGCGGGATTTACGAGCAGTACTTC.

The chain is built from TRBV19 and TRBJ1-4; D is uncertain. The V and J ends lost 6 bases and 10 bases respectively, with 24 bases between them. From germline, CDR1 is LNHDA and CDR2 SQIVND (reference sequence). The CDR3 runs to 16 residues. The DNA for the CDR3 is TGTGCCAGTAGGACCTCTCCCGGGTCTACATTAGGAAAACTGTTTTTT. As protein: CASRTSPGSTLGKLFF.

CDR3 protein: CASSLDRRHQETQYF. The CDR3 DNA reads TGTGCCAGCAGCTTGGACCGCAGGCACCAAGAGACCCAGTACTTC. This chain links TRBV5-4 with TRBJ2-5; D call uncertain. The germline gives CDR1 SGHNT, CDR2 YYREEE (reference sequence). Between the trimmed V and J ends, which lost 0 bases and 0 bases, there was a span of 9 bases. The CDR3 has 15 amino acids.